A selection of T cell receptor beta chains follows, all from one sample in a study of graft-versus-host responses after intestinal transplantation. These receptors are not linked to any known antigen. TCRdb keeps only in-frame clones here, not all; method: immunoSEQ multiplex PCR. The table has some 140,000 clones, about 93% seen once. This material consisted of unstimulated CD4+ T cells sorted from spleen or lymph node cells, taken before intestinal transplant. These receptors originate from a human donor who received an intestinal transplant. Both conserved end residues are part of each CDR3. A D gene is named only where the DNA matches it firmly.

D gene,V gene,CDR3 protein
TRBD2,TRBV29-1,CSLRGVGSGELFF
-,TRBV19,CASSIGGESRYEQYF
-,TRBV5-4,CASSLVVNTEAFF
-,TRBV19,CASRVDNQPQHF
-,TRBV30,CAWSVPRRVNGNQPQHF
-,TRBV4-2,CASSQEIPGASDPFTDTQYF
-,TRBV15,CATSRDGGLSQETQYF
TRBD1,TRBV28,CASSFYRDSVAMPGGYTF
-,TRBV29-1,CSFGTPYEQYF
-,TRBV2,CASSRRGLNTGELFF
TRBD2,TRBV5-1,CASSLFAGGPYNEQFF
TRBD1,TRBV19,CASSIRGQVGSYEQYF
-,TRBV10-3,CAISDGDNPYEQYF
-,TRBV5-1,CASSLGATNEKLFF
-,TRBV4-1,CASSQADRGGEKLFF
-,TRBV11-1,CASSLLDLQETQYF
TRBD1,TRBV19,CASSSEPGQQRGYTF
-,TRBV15,CATSRDSNRNTEAFF
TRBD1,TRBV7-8,CASSRPTGANEQYF
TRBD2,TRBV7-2,CASSLTGLAGDEQFF
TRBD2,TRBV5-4,CASSFTGGPRETQYF
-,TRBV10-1,CASSETGVPEAFF
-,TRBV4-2,CASSQDSSAEGLNF
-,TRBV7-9,CASSSLLVNEQFF
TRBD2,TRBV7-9,CASSLGLAGGEAQYF
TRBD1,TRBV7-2,CASSLTGLETNEKLFF
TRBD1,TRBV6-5,CASSYSAGGKNYGYTF
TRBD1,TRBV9,CASSSRTGLNEQFF
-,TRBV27,CASSLSRDASYEQYF
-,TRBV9,CASSVGGRGTEAFF
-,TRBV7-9,CASSQGTTNEKLFF
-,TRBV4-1,CASSQDGGGSEKLFF
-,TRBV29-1,CSVQGASYEQYF
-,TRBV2,CASRNWNNEQFF
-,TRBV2,CASSEGGRGEEKLFF
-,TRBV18,CASSLVESDTQYF
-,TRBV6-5,CASNDDGLHHQPQHF
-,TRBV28,CASTSLGGTGYGYTF
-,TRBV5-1,CASSRGSSGNTIYF
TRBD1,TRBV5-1,CASSLGTGLYEQYF
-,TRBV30,CAWSVGAPGADTQYF
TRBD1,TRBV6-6,CASSYRTGSGNQPQHF
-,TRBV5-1,CASSVDGASYEQYF